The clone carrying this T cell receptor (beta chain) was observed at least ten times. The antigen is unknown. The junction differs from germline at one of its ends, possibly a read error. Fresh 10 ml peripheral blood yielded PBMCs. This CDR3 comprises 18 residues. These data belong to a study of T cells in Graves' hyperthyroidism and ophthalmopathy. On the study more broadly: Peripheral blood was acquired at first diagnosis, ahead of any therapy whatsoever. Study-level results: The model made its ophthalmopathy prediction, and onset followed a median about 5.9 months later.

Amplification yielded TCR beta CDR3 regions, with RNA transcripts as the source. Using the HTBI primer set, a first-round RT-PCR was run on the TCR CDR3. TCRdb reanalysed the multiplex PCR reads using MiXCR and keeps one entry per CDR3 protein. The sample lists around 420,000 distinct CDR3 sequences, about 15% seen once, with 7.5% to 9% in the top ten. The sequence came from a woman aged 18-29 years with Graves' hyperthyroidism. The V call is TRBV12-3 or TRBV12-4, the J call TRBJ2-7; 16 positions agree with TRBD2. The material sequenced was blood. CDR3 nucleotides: TGTGCCAGCAGTCCTGGGACTAGCGGGAGGGCCAACTTCTACGGGCAGTACTTC. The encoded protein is CASSPGTSGRANFYGQYF.